Sequencing of this TCR beta chain was carried out in a study of blood T cell repertoires in COVID-19. This table comes from immunoSEQ multiplex PCR, and its TCRdb copy is limited to in-frame clones, with some not included. The sample gives 110,000 to 150,000 clones, about 89% of which show up once; roughly 2.9% is in the top ten. The germline V and J ends were trimmed by 5 bases and 5 bases, with 15 bases remaining between them. Germline V gene data show CDR1 as KGHSH and CDR2 as LQKENI. CDR3 length equals 15 residues. The chain employs TRBV18 and TRBJ2-2; D is perhaps TRBD1 (6 bases). This clonotype was sampled from a man in his 60s with active or convalescent COVID-19. Input material: peripheral blood. This CDR3 reads CASSKLTGRTGELFF. The DNA of the CDR3 is TGTGCCAGCTCAAAGCTTACAGGGAGAACCGGGGAGCTGTTTTTT.